This TCR beta chain is from a study of blood T cell repertoires in COVID-19. Study summary: COVID-19 samples collected from the United States, Italy and Spain covered acute and convalescent phases. Nucleic acid was either cDNA or gDNA, and it came from T cells, B-cell-depleted T cells, or PBMCs.

Followed over time, Seattle patients had been enrolled while infection was active. CDR3 length: 16 amino acids. Trimming took 4 bases from V and 8 from J; bases not matched to a gene: 8. Germline CDR1 is SGHVS and CDR2 is FQNEAQ. In the authors' workflow: Nucleated cell number was recorded as an estimate derived from reference gene primer amplification. Profiled with immunoSEQ multiplex PCR; TCRdb holds only in-frame clones, not every one. For V, J and clone size, that table is used; D and trimming come from the DNA. The sample contains 75,000 to 95,000 clones, around two thirds of which appear only once.

The receptor was isolated from a man in his 70s with COVID-19, enrolled during active disease. Sequencing used peripheral blood. This chain uses TRBV7-8 with TRBJ2-2; 12 nucleotides align to TRBD2. The CDR3 region is CASSSRRLAGGGELFF. DNA of the CDR3: TGTGCCAGCAGCTCCCGGAGGCTAGCGGGAGGGGGGGAGCTGTTTTTT. The full variable domain, rest sourced from reference TRBV7-8 and TRBJ2-2, is GAGVSQSPRYKVAKRGQDVALRCDPISGHVSLFWYQQALGQGPEFLTYFQNEAQLDKSGLPSDRFFAERPEGSVSTLKIQRTQQEDSAVYLCASSSRRLAGGGELFFGEGSRLTVL.